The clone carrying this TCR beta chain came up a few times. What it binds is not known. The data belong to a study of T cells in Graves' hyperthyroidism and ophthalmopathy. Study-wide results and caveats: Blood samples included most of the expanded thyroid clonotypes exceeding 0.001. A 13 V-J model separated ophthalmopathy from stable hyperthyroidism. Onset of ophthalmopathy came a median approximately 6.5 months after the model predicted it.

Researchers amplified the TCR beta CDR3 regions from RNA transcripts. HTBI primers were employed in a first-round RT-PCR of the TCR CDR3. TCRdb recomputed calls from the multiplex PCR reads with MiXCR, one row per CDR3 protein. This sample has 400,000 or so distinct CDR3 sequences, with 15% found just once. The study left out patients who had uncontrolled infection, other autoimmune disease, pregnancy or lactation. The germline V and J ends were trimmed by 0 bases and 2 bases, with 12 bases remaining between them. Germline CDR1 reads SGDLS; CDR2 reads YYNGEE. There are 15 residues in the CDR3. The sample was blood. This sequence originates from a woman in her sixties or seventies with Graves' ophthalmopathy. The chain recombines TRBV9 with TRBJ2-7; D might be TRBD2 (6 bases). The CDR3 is CASSVEGGATYEQYF. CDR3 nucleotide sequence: TGTGCCAGCAGCGTAGAAGGAGGGGCAACCTACGAGCAGTACTTC.